This T cell receptor (beta chain) was recorded in a study of T cell responses to AZD1222 COVID-19 vaccine. Study as a whole: Whether given at about 4 or about 12 weeks, second doses were pooled.

Study-wide points: Possibly, clonal diversity was underestimated; donors were largely white British and included more females.

To note about this clone: Its antigen is still unknown.

V lost 7 bases, J lost 0 bases, and 11 bases lay in between. The CDR3 consists of 14 residues. Germline CDR1 SGDLS, CDR2 YYNGEE. The assay was immunoSEQ multiplex PCR, and TCRdb's table has in-frame clones only and misses some. The sample holds more than 95,000 clones, over 70% seen once. This sequence was found in an adult in good health. This specimen was peripheral blood, taken on day 0 of AZD1222 vaccination. V is TRBV9 and J is TRBJ1-5, with D hard to call. The CDR3 protein is CASEGCYSNQPQHF. CDR3 coding DNA: TGTGCCAGCGAAGGCTGCTATAGCAATCAGCCCCAGCATTTT.